Below are 13 T cell receptor beta chains sequenced from a single sample in a study of cytomegalovirus exposure and HLA in healthy donors. Both 60 Vbeta primers and 13 Jbeta primers went into the PCR. The method was immunoSEQ multiplex PCR; TCRdb's version includes in-frame clones alone and lacks a portion of them. The data show some 140,000 clones, roughly 80% seen once. Source material: PBMCs. Receptors were obtained from a woman aged 40-49 years in good health and CMV-seronegative.

The chain is built from TRBV5-1 and TRBJ1-5; D remains ambiguous. The CDR3 has 14 amino acids. With 1 base removed from V and 6 bases from J, the gap between germline ends came to 11 bases. In germline, CDR1 is SGHRS, CDR2 YFSETQ. The CDR3 protein is CASSLMPGSQPQHF. The CDR3 nucleotides are TGCGCCAGCAGCTTGATGCCGGGGAGTCAGCCCCAGCATTTT.

The CDR3 sequence is CASSELGTGGYNEQFF. In DNA, the CDR3 is TGTGCCAGCAGTGAATTAGGGACAGGGGGCTACAATGAGCAGTTCTTC. The rearrangement uses TRBV6-1 and TRBJ2-1; 11 positions agree with TRBD1. V dropped 2 bases and J dropped 3; count of bases not matched to a gene: 3. Germline V gives CDR1 MNHNS, CDR2 SASEGT. The length of the CDR3 is 16 residues.

In this sample, this clone turned up once. The chain joins TRBV5-6 to TRBJ1-1; D might be TRBD1 (6 bases). Germline values: CDR1 SGHDT, CDR2 YYEEEE. The CDR3 extends over 15 amino acids. Trimming stripped 2 bases from V and 1 base from J, with 12 bases between. The CDR3 reads CASSFAGASNTEAFF. The CDR3 region has the DNA TGTGCCAGCAGCTTCGCAGGGGCCTCGAACACTGAAGCTTTCTTT.

The gene calls are TRBV10-3 and TRBJ2-7; 7 bases align to TRBD1. J was trimmed by 1 base and V by 3 bases; bases with no gene match: 3. CDR3 length equals 14 residues. Germline lookup yields CDR1 ENHRY and CDR2 SYGVKD. Here the CDR3 DNA reads TGTGCCATCAGTGATCAGGGGGATTCCTACGAGCAGTACTTC. Translating it yields CAISDQGDSYEQYF.

The rearrangement links TRBV28 to TRBJ2-2; 9 bases fit TRBD2. The CDR3 is 15 amino acids. Germline trimming cut 5 bases from V and 4 bases from J; bases unmatched to any gene: 5. Germline-derived CDR1 and CDR2 are MDHEN and SYDVKM. The CDR3 sequence: CASSVAGVGTGELFF. The CDR3 DNA sequence: TGTGCCAGCAGTGTAGCGGGAGTGGGCACCGGGGAGCTGTTTTTT.

The chain employs TRBV2 and TRBJ2-2; D might be TRBD2 (5 bases). The CDR3 runs 11 residues. The V end was cut by 4 bases, the J end by 11 bases, with 8 bases between. Germline V gene data show CDR1 as SNHLY and CDR2 as FYNNEI. This chain's CDR3 is CASSARAELFF. CDR3 DNA: TGTGCCAGCAGTGCGAGGGCCGAGCTGTTTTTT.

The rearrangement links TRBV28 to TRBJ2-7, with a weak D call TRBD1 (6 bases). V lost 3 bases to trimming and J lost 4 bases, with 7 bases between them. Germline V CDR1 and CDR2: MDHEN, SYDVKM. This CDR3 is 12 amino acids long. For the CDR3, the DNA is TGTGCCAGCAGTTTCGGACAGTACGAGCAGTACTTC. Amino acid sequence: CASSFGQYEQYF.

The J gene is TRBJ2-7, the V gene TRBV6-1, with TRBD1 as a possible D gene (6 bases). Germline V gene lookup returns CDR1 MNHNS and CDR2 SASEGT. This CDR3 comprises 12 residues. V was shortened by 8 bases and J by 0 bases, with 8 bases between the two germline ends. The CDR3 DNA follows: TGTGCCAGCGGACAGCGCTCCTACGAGCAGTACTTC. Its protein product is CASGQRSYEQYF.

The chain recombines TRBV7-2 with TRBJ2-7; 8 nucleotides match TRBD1. Trimming cost V 6 bases and J 3 bases; bases outside gene matches: 4. Per germline, CDR1 SGHTA and CDR2 FQGNSA. This CDR3 is 13 amino acids long. This CDR3 reads CASSAGTGYEQYF. DNA of the CDR3: TGTGCCAGCAGTGCCGGGACAGGCTACGAGCAGTACTTC.

The V and J genes are TRBV7-6 and TRBJ2-5, with 10 bases matching TRBD2. The CDR3 extends over 15 amino acids. Germline V CDR1 and CDR2: SGHVS, FNYEAQ. V lost 7 bases and J lost 5; bases outside the gene matches: 10. The CDR3 loop is CASNIVAGGGETQYF. The CDR3 coding sequence is TGTGCCAGCAATATAGTAGCGGGAGGCGGGGAGACCCAGTACTTC.

This chain connects TRBV6-5 to TRBJ2-1; weak D call: TRBD2 (5 bases). The CDR3 is made up of 14 amino acids. CDR1 and CDR2 from the germline V gene are MNHEY and SVGAGI. V was trimmed by 2 bases and J by 4 bases, leaving 9 bases between them. CDR3 residues: CASSYATSYNEQFF. For the CDR3, the DNA is TGTGCCAGCAGTTACGCAACTAGTTACAATGAGCAGTTCTTC.

The chain carries TRBV29-1 and TRBJ2-1; TRBD2 matches 9 bases. From germline, CDR1 is SQVTM and CDR2 ANQGSEA. This CDR3 comprises 13 residues. V lost 7 bases to trimming and J lost 9 bases; unmatched junction nucleotides: 10. The CDR3 nucleotides read TGCAGCGCGCGCGGGACTAGCTGGTCTGAGCAGTTCTTC. It codes for CSARGTSWSEQFF.

The chain employs TRBV7-8 and TRBJ2-2; TRBD1 is a possible D gene (6 bases). Trimming cost V 4 bases and J 2 bases, with 11 bases left between them. The length of the CDR3 is 15 residues. Germline assignment: CDR1 SGHVS and CDR2 FQNEAQ. CDR3 DNA sequence: TGTGCCAGCAGCTCTGGACAGAGCAACACCGGGGAGCTGTTTTTT. This gives the protein CASSSGQSNTGELFF.